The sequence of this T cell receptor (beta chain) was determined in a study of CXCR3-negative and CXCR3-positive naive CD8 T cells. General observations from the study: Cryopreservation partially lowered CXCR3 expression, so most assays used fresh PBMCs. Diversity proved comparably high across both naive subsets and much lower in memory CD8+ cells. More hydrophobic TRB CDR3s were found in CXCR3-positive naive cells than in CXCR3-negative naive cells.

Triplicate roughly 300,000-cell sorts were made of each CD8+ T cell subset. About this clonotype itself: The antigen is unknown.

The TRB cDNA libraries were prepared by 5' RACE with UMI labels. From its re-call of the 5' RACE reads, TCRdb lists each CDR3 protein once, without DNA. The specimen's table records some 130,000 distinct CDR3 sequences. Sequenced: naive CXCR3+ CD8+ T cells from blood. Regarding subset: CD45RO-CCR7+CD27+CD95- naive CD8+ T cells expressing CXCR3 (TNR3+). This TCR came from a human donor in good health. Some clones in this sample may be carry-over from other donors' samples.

The CDR3 is CSVAPGQGDEKLFF. The rearrangement uses TRBV29-1 and TRBJ1-4; TCRdb calls TRBD1, which cannot be checked without DNA. Germline assignment: CDR1 SQVTM and CDR2 ANQGSEA. This CDR3 has 14 amino acids.